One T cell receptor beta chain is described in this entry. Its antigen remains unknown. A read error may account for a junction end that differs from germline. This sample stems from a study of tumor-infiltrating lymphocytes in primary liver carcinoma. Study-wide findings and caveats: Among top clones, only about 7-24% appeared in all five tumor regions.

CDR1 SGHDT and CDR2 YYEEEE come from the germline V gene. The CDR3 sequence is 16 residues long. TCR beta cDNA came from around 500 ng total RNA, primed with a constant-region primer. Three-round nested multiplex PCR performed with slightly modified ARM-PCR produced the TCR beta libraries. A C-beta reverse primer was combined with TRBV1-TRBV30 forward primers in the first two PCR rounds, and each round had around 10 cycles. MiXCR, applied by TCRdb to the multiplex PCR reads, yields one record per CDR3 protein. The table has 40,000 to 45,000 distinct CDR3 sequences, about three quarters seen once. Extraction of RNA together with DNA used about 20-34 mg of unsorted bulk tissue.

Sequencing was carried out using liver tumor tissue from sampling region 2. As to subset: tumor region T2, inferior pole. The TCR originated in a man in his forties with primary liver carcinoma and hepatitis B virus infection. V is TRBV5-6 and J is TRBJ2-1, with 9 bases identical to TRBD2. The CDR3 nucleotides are TGTGCCAGCAGCCCGTCTGGGAGCGGGAGGAACAATGAGCCGTTCTTC. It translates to CASSPSGSGRNNEPFF.